Detailed here is one T cell receptor (beta chain). This sample stems from a study of blood T cell repertoires in COVID-19. As for the study in general: The United States, Italy and Spain were the sources of the acute and convalescent COVID-19 samples. Nucleic acid was either cDNA or gDNA, and it came from T cells, B-cell-depleted T cells, or PBMCs.

In the source study's methods: Nucleated cell counts were estimated from reference gene primer amplification. Assay: immunoSEQ multiplex PCR; the TCRdb copy retains only in-frame clones and omits some. V, J and clone size derive from that table, while D and trimming were established from the DNA sequence. Seen here are 220,000 or so clones, 84% observed once, and the top ten hold nearly 20%. The receptor comes from a man aged 30 to 45 with active or convalescent COVID-19. The material sequenced was peripheral blood.

In nucleotides, the CDR3 is TGTGCCACAGAATCGGACAGGGGACTTACAGATACGCAGTATTTT. Translating gives CATESDRGLTDTQYF. The rearrangement joins TRBV19 to TRBJ2-3; 9 nucleotides align to TRBD1. CDR1 LNHDA and CDR2 SQIVND come from the germline V gene (reference sequence). CDR3 length: 15 amino acids. The J segment lost 3 bases and the V segment lost 10 bases, leaving 11 bases of the junction unmatched.